The subject of this entry is one T cell receptor beta chain. The CDR3 runs 14 residues. Trimming stripped 9 bases from V and 1 base from J, with 15 bases between. The germline V gene has CDR1 SNHLY and CDR2 FYNNEI. These data originate in a study of blood T cell repertoires in COVID-19. Cohorts were based on clinical histories the participants reported. The table came from immunoSEQ multiplex PCR; TCRdb's copy has only in-frame clones and leaves some out. The table shows about 190,000 clones, with roughly 80% occurring only once. The chain combines TRBV2 with TRBJ1-1, with D perhaps matching TRBD1 (5 bases). The material sequenced was PBMCs or T cells enriched from blood (not recorded which). The clonotype originates from a woman in her 30s who had recovered from COVID-19. Written as DNA, the CDR3 is TGTGCCAGAGCCATGGGAAGGGGGAACACTGAAGCTTTCTTT. Translating it yields CARAMGRGNTEAFF.